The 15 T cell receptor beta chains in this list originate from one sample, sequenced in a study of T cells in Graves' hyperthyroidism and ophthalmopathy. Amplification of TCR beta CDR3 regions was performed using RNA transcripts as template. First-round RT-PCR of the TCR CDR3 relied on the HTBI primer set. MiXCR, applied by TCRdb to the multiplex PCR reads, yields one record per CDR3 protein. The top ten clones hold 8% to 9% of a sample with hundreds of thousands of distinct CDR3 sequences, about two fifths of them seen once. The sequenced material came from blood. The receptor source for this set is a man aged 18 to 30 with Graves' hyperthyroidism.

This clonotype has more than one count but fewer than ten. CDR3: CASSMDRMYTEAFF. The CDR3 DNA sequence: TGTGCCAGTAGTATGGACAGAATGTACACTGAAGCTTTCTTT. This chain uses TRBV19 with TRBJ1-1, with a possible D match to TRBD1 (6 bases). Trimming cost V 3 bases and J 3 bases, with 11 bases left between them. CDR1 and CDR2 from the germline V gene are LNHDA and SQIVND (reference sequence). There are 14 residues in the CDR3.

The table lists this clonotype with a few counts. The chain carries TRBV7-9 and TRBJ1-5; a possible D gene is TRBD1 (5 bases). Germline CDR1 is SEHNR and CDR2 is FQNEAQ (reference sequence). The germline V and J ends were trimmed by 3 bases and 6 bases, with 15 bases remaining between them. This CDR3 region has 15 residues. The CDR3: CASSFYSGRSQPQHF. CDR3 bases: TGTGCCAGCAGCTTTTATTCAGGGCGAAGTCAGCCCCAGCATTTT.

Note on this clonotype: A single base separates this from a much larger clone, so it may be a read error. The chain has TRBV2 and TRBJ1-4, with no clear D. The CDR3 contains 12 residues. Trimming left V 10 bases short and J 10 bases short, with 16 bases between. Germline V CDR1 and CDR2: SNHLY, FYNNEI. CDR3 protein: CATSFGEGKLFF. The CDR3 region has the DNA TGTGCCACCAGCTTTGGGGAAGGAAAACTGTTTTTT.

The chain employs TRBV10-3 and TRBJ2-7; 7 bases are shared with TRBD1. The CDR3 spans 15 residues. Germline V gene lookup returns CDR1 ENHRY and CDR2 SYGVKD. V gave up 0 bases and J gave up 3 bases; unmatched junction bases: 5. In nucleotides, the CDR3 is TGTGCCATCAGTGAGTCCGGGACAGCAATCTACGAGCAGTACTTC. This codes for CAISESGTAIYEQYF.

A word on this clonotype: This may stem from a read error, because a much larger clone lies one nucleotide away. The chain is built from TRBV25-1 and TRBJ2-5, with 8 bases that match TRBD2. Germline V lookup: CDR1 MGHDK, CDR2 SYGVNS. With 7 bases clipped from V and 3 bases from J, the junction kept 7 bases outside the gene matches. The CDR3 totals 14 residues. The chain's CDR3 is CASNLSGGEETQYF. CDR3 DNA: TGTGCCAGCAATCTTTCGGGGGGGGAAGAGACCCAGTACTTC.

The CDR3 region has the DNA TGTGCCATCAGCTGGGGGGCGGGCGAAAAACTGTTTTTT. Amino acids: CAISWGAGEKLFF. The chain employs TRBV10-3 and TRBJ1-4; TRBD1 might be the D (6 bases). Germline CDR1 ENHRY, CDR2 SYGVKD. The CDR3 has 13 residues. Trimming took 6 bases from V and 8 from J, leaving 13 bases between them.

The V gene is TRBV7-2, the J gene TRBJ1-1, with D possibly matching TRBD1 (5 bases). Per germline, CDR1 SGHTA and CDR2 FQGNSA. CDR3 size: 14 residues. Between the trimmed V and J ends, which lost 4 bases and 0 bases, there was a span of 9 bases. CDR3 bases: TGTGCCAGCAGCTGGGGACGAATGAACACTGAAGCTTTCTTT. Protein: CASSWGRMNTEAFF.

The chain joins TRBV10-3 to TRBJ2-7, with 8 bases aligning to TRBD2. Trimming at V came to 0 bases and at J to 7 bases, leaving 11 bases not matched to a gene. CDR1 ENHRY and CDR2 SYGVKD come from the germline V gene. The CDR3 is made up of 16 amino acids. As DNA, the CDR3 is TGTGCCATCAGTGAGTCGTGGACTAGCTGGGGGAATGAGCAGTACTTC. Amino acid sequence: CAISESWTSWGNEQYF.

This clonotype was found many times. DNA of the CDR3: TGTGCCACCAGTGCGGACAGCCAAGAGACCCAGTACTTC. Translated: CATSADSQETQYF. The chain joins TRBV24-1 to TRBJ2-5; the D gene is possibly TRBD1 (6 bases). The V gene's germline CDR1 is KGHDR and CDR2 SFDVKD. This CDR3 spans 13 amino acids. Trimming took 5 bases from V and 1 from J, leaving 7 bases between them.

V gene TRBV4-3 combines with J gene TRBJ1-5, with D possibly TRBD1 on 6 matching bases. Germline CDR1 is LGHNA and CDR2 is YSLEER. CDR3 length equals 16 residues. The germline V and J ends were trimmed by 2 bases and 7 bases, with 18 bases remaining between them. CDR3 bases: TGCGCCAGCAGCCAAAATTGGGGGGGGGCGAAACAGCCCCAGCATTTT. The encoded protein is CASSQNWGGAKQPQHF.

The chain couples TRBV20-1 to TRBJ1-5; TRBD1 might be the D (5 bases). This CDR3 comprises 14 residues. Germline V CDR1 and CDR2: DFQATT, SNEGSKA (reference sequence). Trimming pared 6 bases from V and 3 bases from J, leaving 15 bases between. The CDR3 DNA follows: TGCAGTGCACCGGGGGGGTTGGACAATCAGCCCCAGCATTTT. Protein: CSAPGGLDNQPQHF.

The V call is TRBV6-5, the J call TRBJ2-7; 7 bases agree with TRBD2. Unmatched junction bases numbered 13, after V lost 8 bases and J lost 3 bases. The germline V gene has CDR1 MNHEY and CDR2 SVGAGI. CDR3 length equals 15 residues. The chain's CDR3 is CASYSLGGALYEQYF. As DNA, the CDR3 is TGTGCCAGCTACTCCCTGGGAGGGGCACTCTACGAGCAGTACTTC.

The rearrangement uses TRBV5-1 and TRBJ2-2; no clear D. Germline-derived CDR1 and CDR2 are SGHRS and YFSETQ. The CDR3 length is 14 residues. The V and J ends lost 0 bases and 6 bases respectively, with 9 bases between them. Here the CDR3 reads CASSLEVKSGELFF. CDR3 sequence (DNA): TGCGCCAGCAGCTTGGAGGTGAAGTCCGGGGAGCTGTTTTTT.

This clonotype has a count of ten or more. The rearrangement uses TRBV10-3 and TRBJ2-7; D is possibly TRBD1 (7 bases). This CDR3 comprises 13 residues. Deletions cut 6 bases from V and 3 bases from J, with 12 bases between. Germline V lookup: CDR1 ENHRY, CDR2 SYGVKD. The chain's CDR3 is CAIRRDSNYEQYF. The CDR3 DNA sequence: TGTGCCATCAGGCGGGACAGTAACTACGAGCAGTACTTC.

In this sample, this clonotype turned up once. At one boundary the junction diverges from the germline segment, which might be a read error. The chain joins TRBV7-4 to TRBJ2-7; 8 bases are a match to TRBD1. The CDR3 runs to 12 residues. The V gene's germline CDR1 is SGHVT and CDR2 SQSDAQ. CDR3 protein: CASSVQGVERYF. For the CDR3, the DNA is TGTGCCAGCAGCGTACAGGGGGTCGAGCGGTACTTC.